This T cell receptor beta chain appears in the sequencing data of a study of cytomegalovirus exposure and HLA in healthy donors. Looking at the study overall: From about 200 million T cells, an earlier analysis saw approximately 110 million unique TCR beta sequences. From donors who were HLA-typed, an early data release held around 85 million unique TCRs.

V lost 5 bases to trimming and J lost 2 bases, with 22 bases between them. Germline CDR1 is SEHNR and CDR2 is FQNEAQ (reference sequence). The CDR3 contains 18 residues. PCR primers comprised 60 Vbeta and 13 Jbeta primers. Sequenced by immunoSEQ multiplex PCR; TCRdb stores in-frame clones only, minus some. Altogether around 74,000 clones are present, approximately 79% being singletons, with the ten largest covering 2.5%. Study-wide results and caveats: TCR beta sequences numbering under 20,000 were associated with HLA alleles at 0.05 false discovery rate in a later analysis. A later analysis, which compared TCR beta chains of equal frequency, found the HLA-associated ones more clonally expanded.

The table lists this clone with a few counts. Its specificity is not known. Sequenced sample: PBMCs. The chain couples TRBV7-9 to TRBJ1-3, with D perhaps matching TRBD1 (5 bases). This TCR derives from a man between 25 and 39 years old in good health and CMV-seronegative. The CDR3 DNA reads TGTGCCAGCAGCGATTCCCAAACCCCAACAGGACCTGGAAACACCATATATTTT. This sequence encodes CASSDSQTPTGPGNTIYF. Full variable domain (rest looked up from reference TRBV7-9 and TRBJ1-3): DTGVSQNPRHKITKRGQNVTFRCDPISEHNRLYWYRQTLGQGPEFLTYFQNEAQLEKSRLLSDRFSAERPKGSFSTLEIQRTEQGDSAMYLCASSDSQTPTGPGNTIYFGEGSWLTVV.